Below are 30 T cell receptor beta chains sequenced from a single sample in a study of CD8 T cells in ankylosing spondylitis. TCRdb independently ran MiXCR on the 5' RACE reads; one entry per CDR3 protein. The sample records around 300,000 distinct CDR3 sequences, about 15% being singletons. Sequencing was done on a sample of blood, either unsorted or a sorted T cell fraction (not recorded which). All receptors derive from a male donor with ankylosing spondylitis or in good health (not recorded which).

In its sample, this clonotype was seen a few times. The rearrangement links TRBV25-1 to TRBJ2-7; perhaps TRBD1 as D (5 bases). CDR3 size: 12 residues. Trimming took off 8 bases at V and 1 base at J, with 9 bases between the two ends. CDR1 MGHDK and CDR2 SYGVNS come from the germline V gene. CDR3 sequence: CASGAFSYEQYF. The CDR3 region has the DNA TGTGCCAGCGGGGCTTTTTCCTACGAGCAGTACTTC.

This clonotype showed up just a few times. The CDR3 DNA sequence: TGCAGCGTTGAGAACGGACAGGGGCGATACGAGCAGTACTTC. Encoded protein: CSVENGQGRYEQYF. The chain recombines TRBV29-1 with TRBJ2-7, with TRBD1 matching over 9 bases. Germline V lookup: CDR1 SQVTM, CDR2 ANQGSEA. The CDR3 loop spans 14 amino acids. Germline trimming cut 3 bases from V and 4 bases from J; bases unmatched to any gene: 7.

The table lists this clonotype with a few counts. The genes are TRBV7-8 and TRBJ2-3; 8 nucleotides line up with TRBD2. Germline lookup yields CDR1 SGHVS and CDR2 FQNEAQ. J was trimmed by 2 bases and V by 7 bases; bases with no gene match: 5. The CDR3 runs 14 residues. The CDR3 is CASNPAGDTDTQYF. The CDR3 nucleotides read TGTGCCAGCAACCCAGCGGGGGACACAGATACGCAGTATTTT.

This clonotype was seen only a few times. In DNA, the CDR3 is TGCAGTGCTAGAGTAGGGGCCTATGGCTACACCTTC. As protein: CSARVGAYGYTF. The chain uses TRBV20-1 and TRBJ1-2, with D maybe TRBD1 (5 bases). The CDR3 is 12 residues long. CDR1 is DFQATT and CDR2 is SNEGSKA in the germline V gene (reference sequence). Trimming took 1 base from V and 4 from J, leaving 7 bases between them.

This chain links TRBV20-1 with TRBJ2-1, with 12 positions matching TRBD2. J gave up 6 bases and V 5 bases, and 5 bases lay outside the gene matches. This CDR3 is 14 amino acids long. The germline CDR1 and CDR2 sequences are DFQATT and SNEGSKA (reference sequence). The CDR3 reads CSARLAGVFNEQFF. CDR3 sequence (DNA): TGCAGTGCTCGACTAGCGGGAGTCTTCAATGAGCAGTTCTTC.

CDR3 sequence: CASIGIGTGANNEQFF. In DNA form, the CDR3 reads TGTGCCAGCATAGGAATAGGGACAGGGGCCAACAATGAGCAGTTCTTC. The chain is built from TRBV2 and TRBJ2-1; 10 bases fit TRBD1. The CDR3 totals 16 residues. Per germline, CDR1 SNHLY and CDR2 FYNNEI. Trimming removed 7 bases from V and 5 bases from J; junction bases left unmatched: 11.

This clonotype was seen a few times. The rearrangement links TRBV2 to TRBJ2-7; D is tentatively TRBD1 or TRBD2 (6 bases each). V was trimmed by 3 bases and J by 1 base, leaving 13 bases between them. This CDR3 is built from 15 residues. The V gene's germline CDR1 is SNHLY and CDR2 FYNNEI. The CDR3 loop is CASSDTRGLSYEQYF. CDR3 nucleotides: TGTGCCAGCAGTGACACCCGGGGGCTATCCTACGAGCAGTACTTC.

The CDR3 protein is CASSRWGDSTDTQYF. The CDR3 DNA reads TGCGCCAGCAGCCGGTGGGGAGATAGCACAGATACGCAGTATTTT. The rearrangement uses TRBV10-2 and TRBJ2-3; TRBD2 is a possible D gene (5 bases). The V gene lost 6 bases and the J gene lost 0 bases, with 13 bases spanning the gap. This CDR3 is built from 15 residues. In germline, CDR1 is WSHSY, CDR2 SAAADI.

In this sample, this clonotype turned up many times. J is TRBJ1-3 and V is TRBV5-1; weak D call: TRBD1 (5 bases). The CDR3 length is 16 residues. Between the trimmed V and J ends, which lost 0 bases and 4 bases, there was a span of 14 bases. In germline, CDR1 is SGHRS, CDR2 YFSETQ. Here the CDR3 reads CASSLGPGKTGNTIYF. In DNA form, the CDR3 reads TGCGCCAGCAGCTTGGGTCCAGGGAAGACCGGAAACACCATATATTTT.

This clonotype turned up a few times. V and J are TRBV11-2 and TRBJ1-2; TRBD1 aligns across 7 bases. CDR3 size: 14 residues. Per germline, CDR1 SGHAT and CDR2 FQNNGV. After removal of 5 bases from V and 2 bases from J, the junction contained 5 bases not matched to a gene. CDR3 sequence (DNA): TGTGCCAGCAGCCGAGGGGGCGCGAACTATGGCTACACCTTC. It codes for CASSRGGANYGYTF.

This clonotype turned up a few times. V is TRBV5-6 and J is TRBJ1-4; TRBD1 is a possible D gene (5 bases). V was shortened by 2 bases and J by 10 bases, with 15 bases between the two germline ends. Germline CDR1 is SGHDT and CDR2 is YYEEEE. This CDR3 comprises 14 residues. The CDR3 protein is CASSFGRGLRKLFF. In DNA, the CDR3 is TGTGCCAGCAGCTTCGGAAGGGGTCTGCGAAAACTGTTTTTT.

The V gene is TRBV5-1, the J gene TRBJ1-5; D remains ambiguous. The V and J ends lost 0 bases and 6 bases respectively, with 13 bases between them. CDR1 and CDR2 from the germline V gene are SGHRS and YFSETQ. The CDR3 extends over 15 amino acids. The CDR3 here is CASSLAGSGSQPQHF. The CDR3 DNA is TGCGCCAGCAGCTTGGCCGGGTCCGGTAGTCAGCCCCAGCATTTT.

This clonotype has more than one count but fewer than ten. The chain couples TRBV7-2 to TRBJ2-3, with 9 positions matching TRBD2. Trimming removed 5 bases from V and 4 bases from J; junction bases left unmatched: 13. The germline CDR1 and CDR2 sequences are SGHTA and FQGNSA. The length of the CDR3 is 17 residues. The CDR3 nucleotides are TGTGCCAGCAGCCCCACCCGATTAGCGGGAGTCCCAGATACGCAGTATTTT. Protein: CASSPTRLAGVPDTQYF.

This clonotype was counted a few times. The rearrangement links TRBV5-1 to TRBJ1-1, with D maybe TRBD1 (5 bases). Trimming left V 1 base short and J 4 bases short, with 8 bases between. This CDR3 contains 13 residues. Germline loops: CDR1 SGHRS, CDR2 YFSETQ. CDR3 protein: CASSLRRGTEAFF. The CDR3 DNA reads TGCGCCAGCAGCTTGAGGAGGGGCACTGAAGCTTTCTTT.

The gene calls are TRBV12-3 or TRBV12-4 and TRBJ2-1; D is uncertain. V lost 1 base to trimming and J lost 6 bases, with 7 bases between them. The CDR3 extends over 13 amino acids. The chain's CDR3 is CASSLVRFNEQFF. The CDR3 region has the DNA TGTGCCAGCAGTTTAGTCAGGTTCAATGAGCAGTTCTTC.

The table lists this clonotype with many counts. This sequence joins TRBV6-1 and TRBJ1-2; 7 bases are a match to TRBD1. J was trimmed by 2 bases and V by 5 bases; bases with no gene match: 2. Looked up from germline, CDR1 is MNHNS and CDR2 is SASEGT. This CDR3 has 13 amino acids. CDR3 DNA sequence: TGTGCCAGCAGTAAGACAGGGAACTATGGCTACACCTTC. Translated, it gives CASSKTGNYGYTF.

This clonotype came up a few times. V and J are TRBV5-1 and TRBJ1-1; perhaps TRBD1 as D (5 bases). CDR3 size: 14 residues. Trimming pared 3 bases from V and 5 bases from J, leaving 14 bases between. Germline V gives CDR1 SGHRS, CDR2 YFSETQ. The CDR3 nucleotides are TGCGCCAGCAGCTCCGGACACTCGGGGACTGAAGCTTTCTTT. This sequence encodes CASSSGHSGTEAFF.

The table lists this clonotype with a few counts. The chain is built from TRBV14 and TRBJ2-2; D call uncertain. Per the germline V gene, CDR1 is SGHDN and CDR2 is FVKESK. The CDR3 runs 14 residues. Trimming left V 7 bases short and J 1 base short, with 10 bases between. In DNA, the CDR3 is TGTGCCAGCATGCCGGACCGGAACACCGGGGAGCTGTTTTTT. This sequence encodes CASMPDRNTGELFF.

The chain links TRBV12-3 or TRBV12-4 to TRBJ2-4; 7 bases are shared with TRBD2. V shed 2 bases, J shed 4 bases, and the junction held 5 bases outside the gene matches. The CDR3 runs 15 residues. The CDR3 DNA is TGTGCCAGCAGTTTACATAGCGGGTCTAAAAACATTCAGTACTTC. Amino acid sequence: CASSLHSGSKNIQYF.

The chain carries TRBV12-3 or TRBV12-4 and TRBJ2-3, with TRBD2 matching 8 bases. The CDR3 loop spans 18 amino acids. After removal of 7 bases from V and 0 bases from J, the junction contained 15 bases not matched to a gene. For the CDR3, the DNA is TGTGCCAGCACCCAATGGACGGGCGGGGGGCCTAGCACAGATACGCAGTATTTT. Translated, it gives CASTQWTGGGPSTDTQYF.

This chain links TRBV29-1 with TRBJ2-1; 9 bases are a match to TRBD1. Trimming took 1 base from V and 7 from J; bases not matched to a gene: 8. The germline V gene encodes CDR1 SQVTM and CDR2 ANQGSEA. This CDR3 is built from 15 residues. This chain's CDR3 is CSVEGTDRGLNEQFF. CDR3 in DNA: TGCAGCGTTGAAGGGACGGACAGGGGCCTGAATGAGCAGTTCTTC.

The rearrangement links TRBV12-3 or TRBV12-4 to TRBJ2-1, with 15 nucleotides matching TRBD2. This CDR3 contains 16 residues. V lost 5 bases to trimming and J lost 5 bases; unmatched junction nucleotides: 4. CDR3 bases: TGTGCCAGCAGTAGGGGACTAGCGGGGGGCAACAATGAGCAGTTCTTC. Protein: CASSRGLAGGNNEQFF.

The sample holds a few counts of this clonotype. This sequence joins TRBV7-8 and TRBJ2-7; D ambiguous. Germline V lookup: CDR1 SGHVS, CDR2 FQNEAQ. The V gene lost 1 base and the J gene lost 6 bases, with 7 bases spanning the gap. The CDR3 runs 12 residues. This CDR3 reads CASSLDPGEQYF. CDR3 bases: TGTGCCAGCAGCTTAGACCCCGGCGAGCAGTACTTC. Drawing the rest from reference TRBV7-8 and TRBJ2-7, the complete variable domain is GAGVSQSPRYKVAKRGQDVALRCDPISGHVSLFWYQQALGQGPEFLTYFQNEAQLDKSGLPSDRFFAERPEGSVSTLKIQRTQQEDSAVYLCASSLDPGEQYFGPGTRLTVT.

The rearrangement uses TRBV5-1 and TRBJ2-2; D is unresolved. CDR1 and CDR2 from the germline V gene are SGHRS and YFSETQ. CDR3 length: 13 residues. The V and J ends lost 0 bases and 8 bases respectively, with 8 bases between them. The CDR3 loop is CASSLDVGGELFF. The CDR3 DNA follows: TGCGCCAGCAGCTTGGACGTAGGGGGGGAGCTGTTTTTT.

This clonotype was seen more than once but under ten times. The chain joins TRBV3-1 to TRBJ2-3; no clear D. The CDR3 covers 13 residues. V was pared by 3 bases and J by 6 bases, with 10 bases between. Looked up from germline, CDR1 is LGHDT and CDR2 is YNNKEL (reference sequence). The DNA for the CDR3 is TGTGCCAGCAGCCACAAAATAGTGGATACGCAGTATTTT. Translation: CASSHKIVDTQYF.

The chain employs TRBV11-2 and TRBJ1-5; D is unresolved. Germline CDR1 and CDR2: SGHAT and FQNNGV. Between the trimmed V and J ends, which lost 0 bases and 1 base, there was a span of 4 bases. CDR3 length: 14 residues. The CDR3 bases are TGTGCCAGCAGCTTAGAAGCCAGCAATCAGCCCCAGCATTTT. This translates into CASSLEASNQPQHF.

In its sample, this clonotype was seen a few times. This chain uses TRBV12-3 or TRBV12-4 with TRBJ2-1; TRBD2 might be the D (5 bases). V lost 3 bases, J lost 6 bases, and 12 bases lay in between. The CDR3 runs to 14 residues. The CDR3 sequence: CASSFGKVVNEQFF. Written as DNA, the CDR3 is TGTGCCAGCAGTTTCGGGAAGGTGGTCAATGAGCAGTTCTTC.

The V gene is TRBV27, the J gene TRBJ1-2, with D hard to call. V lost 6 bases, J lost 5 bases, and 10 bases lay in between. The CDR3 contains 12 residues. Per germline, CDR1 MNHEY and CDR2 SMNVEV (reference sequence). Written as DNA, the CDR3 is TGTGCCAGCAGACGGTTGGGGTATGGCTACACCTTC. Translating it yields CASRRLGYGYTF.

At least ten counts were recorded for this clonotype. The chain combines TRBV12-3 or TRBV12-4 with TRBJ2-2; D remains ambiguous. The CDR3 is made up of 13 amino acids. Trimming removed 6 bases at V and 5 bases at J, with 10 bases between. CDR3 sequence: CASRGQRTGELFF. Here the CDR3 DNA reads TGTGCCAGCAGGGGCCAGAGGACCGGGGAGCTGTTTTTT.

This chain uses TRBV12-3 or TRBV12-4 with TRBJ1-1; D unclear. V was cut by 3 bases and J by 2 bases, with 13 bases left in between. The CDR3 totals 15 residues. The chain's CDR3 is CASSFSPFGNTEAFF. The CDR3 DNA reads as TGTGCCAGCAGTTTTTCTCCGTTTGGAAACACTGAAGCTTTCTTT.